The sequence of this T cell receptor beta chain was determined in a study of blood T cell repertoires in COVID-19. Enrolment of Seattle patients took place during active infection, and they were followed longitudinally. Original handling: How many nucleated cells were present was estimated from reference gene primer amplification. Measured with immunoSEQ multiplex PCR; TCRdb has only the in-frame clones, and not every one. V, J and clone size are taken as reported in that table, and D and trimming were inferred from the DNA itself. The profile shows nearly 45,000 clones, more than 75% of them singletons. CDR1 KGHSH and CDR2 LQKENI come from the germline V gene. V was trimmed by 0 bases and J by 3 bases, leaving 9 bases between them. The CDR3 contains 15 residues.

The rearrangement uses TRBV18 and TRBJ2-1; D perhaps matches TRBD2 (6 bases). Sequenced material: peripheral blood. This sequence originates from a man in his forties or fifties with COVID-19, enrolled during active disease. The CDR3 reads CASSPPMRGYNEQFF. The CDR3 DNA follows: TGTGCCAGCTCACCACCAATGCGGGGCTACAATGAGCAGTTCTTC. The full variable domain, rest sourced from reference TRBV18 and TRBJ2-1, is NAGVMQNPRHLVRRRGQEARLRCSPMKGHSHVYWYRQLPEEGLKFMVYLQKENIIDESGMPKERFSAEFPKEGPSILRIQQVVRGDSAAYFCASSPPMRGYNEQFFGPGTRLTVL.